This T cell receptor (beta chain) comes out of a study of blood T cell repertoires in COVID-19. The wider study: Sites across the United States, Italy and Spain contributed samples from acute and convalescent COVID-19.

The CDR3 sequence is 16 residues long. Germline V gene data show CDR1 as MNHEY and CDR2 as SMNVEV (reference sequence). V dropped 6 bases and J dropped 1 base, with 15 bases sitting between them. TCRdb keeps only in-frame clones here, not all; method: immunoSEQ multiplex PCR. The sample records roughly 86,000 clones, roughly four fifths being singletons. The clonotype was recovered from a human donor in a cohort sampled during active COVID-19. Source material: peripheral blood. The V and J genes are TRBV27 and TRBJ2-2; TRBD1 might be the D (6 bases). CDR3 sequence reads: CASSPKGVLNTGELFF. As DNA, the CDR3 is TGTGCCAGCAGCCCTAAGGGGGTTTTGAACACCGGGGAGCTGTTTTTT.